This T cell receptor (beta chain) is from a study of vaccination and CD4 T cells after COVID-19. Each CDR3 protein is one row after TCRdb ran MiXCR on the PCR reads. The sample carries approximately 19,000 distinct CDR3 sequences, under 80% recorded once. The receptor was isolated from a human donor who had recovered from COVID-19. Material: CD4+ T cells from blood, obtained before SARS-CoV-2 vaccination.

The CDR3 DNA follows: TGTGCCAGCAGCAACTTCACCGAGGGGGGAAAGGAGACCCAGTACTTC. It encodes CASSNFTEGGKETQYF. This chain uses TRBV21-1 with TRBJ2-5; TRBD1 is the table's D call and was not checked against the DNA. TRBV21-1 is annotated as a pseudogene. This CDR3 has 16 residues.